Sequencing of this TCR beta chain was carried out in a study of shared clonotypes between healthy human individuals. Points from the study as a whole: Generally, estimated richness proved larger in naive subsets than it did in memory subsets.

The protocol was immunoSEQ multiplex PCR, while the TCRdb copy is restricted to in-frame clones and leaves out a portion. The profile shows about 2.4 million clones, 90% to 95% of them singletons. As regards this clone: Its antigen is still unknown.

The CDR3 has 16 residues. V lost 0 bases and J lost 4, with 16 bases in between. Donors comprised healthy HIV-negative adults lacking recent acute infections or vaccinations. The V gene is TRBV5-3, the J gene TRBJ1-2; the D gene is possibly TRBD1 (5 bases). TRBV5-3 belongs to the ORF category, with a function that is uncertain. Sequenced: naive CD4+ T cells sorted from blood. Documented subset: CD45RA+ positively selected. This sequence was found in a man younger than 35 in good health. The CDR3 DNA follows: TGTGCCAGAAGCTTGGTCGGTGCAGGGCCGGGCTATGGCTACACCTTC. Its translation is CARSLVGAGPGYGYTF.